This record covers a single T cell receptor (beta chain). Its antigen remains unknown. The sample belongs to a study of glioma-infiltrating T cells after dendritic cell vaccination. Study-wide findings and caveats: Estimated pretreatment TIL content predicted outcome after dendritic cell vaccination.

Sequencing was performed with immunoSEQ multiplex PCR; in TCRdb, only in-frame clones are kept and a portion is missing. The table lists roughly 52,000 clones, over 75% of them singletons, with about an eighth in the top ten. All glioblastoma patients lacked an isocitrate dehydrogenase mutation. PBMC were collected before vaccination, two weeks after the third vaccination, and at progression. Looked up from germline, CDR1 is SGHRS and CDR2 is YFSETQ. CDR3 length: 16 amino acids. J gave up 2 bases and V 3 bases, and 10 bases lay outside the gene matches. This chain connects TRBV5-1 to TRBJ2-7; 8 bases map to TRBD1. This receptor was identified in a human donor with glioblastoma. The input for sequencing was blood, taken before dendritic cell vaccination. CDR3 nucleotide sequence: TGCGCCAGCAGCTCCCTGGACAGGGAAGAGGCCTACGAGCAGTACTTC. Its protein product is CASSSLDREEAYEQYF. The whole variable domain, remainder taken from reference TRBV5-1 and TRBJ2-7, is KAGVTQTPRYLIKTRGQQVTLSCSPISGHRSVSWYQQTPGQGLQFLFEYFSETQRNKGNFPGRFSGRQFSNSRSEMNVSTLELGDSALYLCASSSLDREEAYEQYFGPGTRLTVT.